Presented here are 4 T cell receptor beta chains from one specimen sequenced in a study of identical twins. MiXCR, applied by TCRdb to the 5' RACE reads, yields one record per CDR3 protein. Here the sample spans roughly 200,000 distinct CDR3 sequences, more than 6.5% being singletons. These data were likewise used in another study, on yellow fever vaccine responses in identical twins.

The sample taken for sequencing was memory (CD45RO+) T cells sorted from blood. These receptors came from a woman aged 18-35 years in good health.

The chain employs TRBV5-1 and TRBJ2-1, with 8 bases matching TRBD2. Germline V gene data show CDR1 as SGHRS and CDR2 as YFSETQ. The CDR3 contains 15 residues. Trimming took 4 bases from V and 6 from J; bases not matched to a gene: 9. The CDR3 protein is CASSPVFSGTNEQFF. CDR3 nucleotide sequence: TGCGCCAGCAGCCCCGTCTTTAGCGGGACCAATGAGCAGTTCTTC. The entire variable domain, with the rest obtained from reference TRBV5-1 and TRBJ2-1, is as follows: KAGVTQTPRYLIKTRGQQVTLSCSPISGHRSVSWYQQTPGQGLQFLFEYFSETQRNKGNFPGRFSGRQFSNSRSEMNVSTLELGDSALYLCASSPVFSGTNEQFFGPGTRLTVL.

Only a few counts were recorded for this clonotype. This chain links TRBV27 with TRBJ2-1, with D possibly matching TRBD2 (5 bases). Germline loops: CDR1 MNHEY, CDR2 SMNVEV (reference sequence). The CDR3 covers 15 residues. V was pared by 6 bases and J by 8 bases, with 20 bases between. The CDR3 sequence: CASSLVVRAFDEQFF. CDR3 nucleotides: TGTGCCAGCAGCCTTGTTGTGAGGGCCTTTGATGAGCAGTTCTTC.

This chain links TRBV29-1 with TRBJ1-4; D is undetermined. CDR1 is SQVTM and CDR2 is ANQGSEA in the germline V gene. The CDR3 extends over 12 amino acids. Trimming removed 1 base from V and 4 bases from J, with 4 bases in between. The CDR3 DNA reads as TGCAGCGTTGAAGGTCGTAATGAAAAACTGTTTTTT. This encodes CSVEGRNEKLFF. The entire variable domain, with the rest obtained from reference TRBV29-1 and TRBJ1-4, is as follows: SAVISQKPSRDICQRGTSLTIQCQVDSQVTMMFWYRQQPGQSLTLIATANQGSEATYESGFVIDKFPISRPNLTFSTLTVSNMSPEDSSIYLCSVEGRNEKLFFGSGTQLSVL.

This clonotype was counted between two and nine times. The J gene is TRBJ2-5, the V gene TRBV7-2; 7 nucleotides line up with TRBD1. CDR3 length equals 14 residues. In germline, CDR1 is SGHTA, CDR2 FQGNSA. Unmatched junction bases numbered 10, after V lost 5 bases and J lost 7 bases. The CDR3: CASSPGTVKGTQYF. As DNA, the CDR3 is TGTGCCAGCAGCCCGGGGACAGTCAAGGGGACCCAGTACTTC.